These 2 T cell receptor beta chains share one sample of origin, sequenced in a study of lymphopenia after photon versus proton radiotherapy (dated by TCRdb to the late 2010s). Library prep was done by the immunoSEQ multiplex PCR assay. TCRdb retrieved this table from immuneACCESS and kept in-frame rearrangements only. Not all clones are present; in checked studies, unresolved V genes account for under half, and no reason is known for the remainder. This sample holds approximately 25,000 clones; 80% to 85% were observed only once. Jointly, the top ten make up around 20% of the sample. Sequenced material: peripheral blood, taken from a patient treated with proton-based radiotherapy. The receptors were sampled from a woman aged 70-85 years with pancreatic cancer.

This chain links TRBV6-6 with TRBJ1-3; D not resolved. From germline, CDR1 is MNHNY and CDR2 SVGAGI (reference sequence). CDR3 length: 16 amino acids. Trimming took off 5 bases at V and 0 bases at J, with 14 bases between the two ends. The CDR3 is CASSHRTEISGNTIYF. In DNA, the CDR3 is TGTGCCAGCAGTCACCGGACGGAGATCTCTGGAAACACCATATATTTT.

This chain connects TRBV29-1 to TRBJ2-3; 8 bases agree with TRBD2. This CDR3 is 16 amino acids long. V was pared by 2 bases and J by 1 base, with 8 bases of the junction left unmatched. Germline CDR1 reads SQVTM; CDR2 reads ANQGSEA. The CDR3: CSVERGMTSGTDTQYF. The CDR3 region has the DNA TGCAGCGTTGAAAGGGGCATGACTAGCGGCACAGATACGCAGTATTTT.